This passage covers 11 T cell receptor beta chains from one sample sequenced in a study of blood T cell repertoires in COVID-19. Produced via immunoSEQ multiplex PCR; TCRdb's table is partial and in-frame only. The sample holds about 94,000 clones, 87% seen once. Sequenced input: peripheral blood. These receptors all stem from a woman of 80 years or more with acute or convalescent COVID-19.

This chain links TRBV5-1 with TRBJ2-5, with 9 bases lining up with TRBD2. The CDR3 has 14 amino acids. Trimming cost V 4 bases and J 3 bases; bases outside gene matches: 4. CDR1 is SGHRS, CDR2 YFSETQ, per germline. In DNA form, the CDR3 reads TGCGCCAGCAGCACGGGACTAGCAGAAGAGACCCAGTACTTC. Its protein product is CASSTGLAEETQYF. The full variable domain, rest sourced from reference TRBV5-1 and TRBJ2-5, is KAGVTQTPRYLIKTRGQQVTLSCSPISGHRSVSWYQQTPGQGLQFLFEYFSETQRNKGNFPGRFSGRQFSNSRSEMNVSTLELGDSALYLCASSTGLAEETQYFGPGTRLLVL.

The chain carries TRBV7-6 and TRBJ2-5, with 14 nucleotides matching TRBD2. Unmatched junction bases numbered 3, after V lost 0 bases and J lost 6 bases. The CDR3 loop spans 16 amino acids. The germline V gene encodes CDR1 SGHVS and CDR2 FNYEAQ. Here the CDR3 DNA reads TGTGCCAGCAGCTTAGCGACTAGCGGGGGGGCGAAGACCCAGTACTTC. This codes for CASSLATSGGAKTQYF.

The chain joins TRBV18 to TRBJ1-1; D possibly corresponds to TRBD1 (6 bases). The CDR3 is made up of 15 amino acids. Germline CDR1 and CDR2: KGHSH and LQKENI. Between the trimmed V and J ends, which lost 4 bases and 1 base, there was a span of 13 bases. The CDR3 DNA reads TGTGCCAGCTCACTTGGAGGACAGTCGAACACTGAAGCTTTCTTT. It is translated as CASSLGGQSNTEAFF.

V usage is TRBV6-6 and J usage is TRBJ1-1; D is uncertain. In germline, CDR1 is MNHNY, CDR2 SVGAGI (reference sequence). Trimming removed 6 bases from V and 1 base from J, with 18 bases in between. The CDR3 loop spans 16 amino acids. The CDR3 coding sequence is TGTGCCAGCAGACCGAGCAGAGGACTGGAGAACACTGAAGCTTTCTTT. This sequence encodes CASRPSRGLENTEAFF.

The chain employs TRBV7-8 and TRBJ2-7; maybe TRBD2 (6 bases). This CDR3 is 18 amino acids long. V was shortened by 0 bases and J by 5 bases, with 23 bases between the two germline ends. Germline CDR1 is SGHVS and CDR2 is FQNEAQ. CDR3 sequence: CASSLAAPPGGIPHEQYF. CDR3 sequence (DNA): TGTGCCAGCAGCTTAGCGGCCCCCCCCGGCGGGATCCCCCACGAGCAGTACTTC.

The chain employs TRBV19 and TRBJ2-3; 14 bases map to TRBD2. Germline CDR1 is LNHDA and CDR2 is SQIVND (reference sequence). V shed 7 bases and J 4 bases; nucleotides not matched to a gene: 10. CDR3 length equals 17 residues. The CDR3 is CASNAPGLAGGADTQYF. The DNA for the CDR3 is TGTGCCAGTAACGCCCCTGGACTAGCGGGAGGCGCAGATACGCAGTATTTT.

V usage is TRBV5-4 and J usage is TRBJ2-1; maybe TRBD1 (6 bases). In germline, CDR1 is SGHNT, CDR2 YYREEE (reference sequence). The CDR3 contains 16 residues. Trimming took off 0 bases at V and 0 bases at J, with 10 bases between the two ends. This chain's CDR3 is CASSLGGTSSYNEQFF. CDR3 nucleotides: TGTGCCAGCAGCTTGGGTGGGACATCCTCCTACAATGAGCAGTTCTTC.

This clone occurred once. The chain employs TRBV5-4 and TRBJ2-1; possibly TRBD1 for D (6 bases). The V and J ends lost 0 bases and 6 bases respectively, with 13 bases between them. CDR3 size: 15 residues. Per the germline V gene, CDR1 is SGHNT and CDR2 is YYREEE (reference sequence). This CDR3 is CASSLVGTTLNEQFF. CDR3 nucleotides: TGTGCCAGCAGCTTGGTCGGGACAACTCTCAATGAGCAGTTCTTC. The whole variable domain, filled in from reference TRBV5-4 and TRBJ2-1, reads ETGVTQSPTHLIKTRGQQVTLRCSSQSGHNTVSWYQQALGQGPQFIFQYYREEENGRGNFPPRFSGLQFPNYSSELNVNALELDDSALYLCASSLVGTTLNEQFFGPGTRLTVL.

This clone was seen repeatedly, ten times or more. The CDR3 here is CASSQNRNTEAFF. The DNA for the CDR3 is TGCGCCAGCAGCCAAAATCGTAACACTGAAGCTTTCTTT. The V call is TRBV4-3, the J call TRBJ1-1; D remains ambiguous. The V end was cut by 2 bases, the J end by 2 bases, with 6 bases between. CDR3 length: 13 residues. Germline V gene data show CDR1 as LGHNA and CDR2 as YSLEER.

V gene TRBV7-2 combines with J gene TRBJ2-5, with D unclear. Germline V gene data show CDR1 as SGHTA and CDR2 as FQGNSA. The V gene lost 2 bases and the J gene lost 4 bases, with 8 bases spanning the gap. The CDR3 spans 13 residues. CDR3 nucleotide sequence: TGTGCCAGCAGCTTAATCGGAGCAGAGACCCAGTACTTC. It translates to CASSLIGAETQYF.

This clone was seen more than once but under ten times. This chain connects TRBV7-9 to TRBJ1-1, with a tentative D call TRBD1 (5 bases). With 6 bases removed from V and 4 bases from J, the gap between germline ends came to 9 bases. Germline CDR1 and CDR2: SEHNR and FQNEAQ (reference sequence). The CDR3 consists of 12 residues. The CDR3 reads CASSHTGTEAFF. DNA of the CDR3: TGTGCCAGCAGTCATACAGGCACTGAAGCTTTCTTT.